This T cell receptor (beta chain) was recovered during a study of brain T cells in children with intractable seizures. Study-wide findings and caveats: Absence of clones before surgery may stem from lower sequencing depth.

The ends were cut back, 1 base at V and 6 bases at J, with 19 bases in the middle. Germline V gene sequence: CDR1 SGHAT, CDR2 FQNNGV. This CDR3 region has 17 residues. Pre-surgery treatment included at least one anti-epileptic drug. As to this clone: Its antigen is unknown.

The table came from immunoSEQ multiplex PCR; TCRdb's copy has only in-frame clones and leaves some out. The sample comprises 60,000 to 65,000 clones, about 96% of which are singletons, and roughly 0.38% rests with the top ten. This TCR was sampled from a boy under two years old with focal cortical dysplasia and intractable seizures. This sample comprised peripheral blood, obtained at surgery. The rearrangement links TRBV11-2 to TRBJ2-1; the D gene could be TRBD1 or TRBD2 (6 bases each). The CDR3 DNA reads TGTGCCAGCAGCTTAGCTCCTCGGGGGCCCCGGATCAATGAGCAGTTCTTC. It translates to CASSLAPRGPRINEQFF.